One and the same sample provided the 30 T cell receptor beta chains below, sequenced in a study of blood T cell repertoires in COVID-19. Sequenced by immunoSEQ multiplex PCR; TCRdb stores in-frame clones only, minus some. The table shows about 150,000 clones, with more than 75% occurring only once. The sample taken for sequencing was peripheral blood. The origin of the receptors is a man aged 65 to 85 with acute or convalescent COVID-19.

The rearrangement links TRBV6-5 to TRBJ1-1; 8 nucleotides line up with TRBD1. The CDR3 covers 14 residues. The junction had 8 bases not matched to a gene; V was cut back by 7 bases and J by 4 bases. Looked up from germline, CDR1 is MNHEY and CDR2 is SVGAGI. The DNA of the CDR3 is TGTGCCAGCAATCCAGGGGGCAAGGGCACTGAAGCTTTCTTT. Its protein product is CASNPGGKGTEAFF.

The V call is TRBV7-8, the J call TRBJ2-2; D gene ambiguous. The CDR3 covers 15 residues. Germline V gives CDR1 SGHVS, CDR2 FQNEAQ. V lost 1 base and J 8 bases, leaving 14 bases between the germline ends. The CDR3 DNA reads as TGTGCCAGCAGCTTAGGAGGCAGCCTAAATGGGGAGCTGTTTTTT. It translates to CASSLGGSLNGELFF. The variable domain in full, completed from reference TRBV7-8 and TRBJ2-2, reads GAGVSQSPRYKVAKRGQDVALRCDPISGHVSLFWYQQALGQGPEFLTYFQNEAQLDKSGLPSDRFFAERPEGSVSTLKIQRTQQEDSAVYLCASSLGGSLNGELFFGEGSRLTVL.

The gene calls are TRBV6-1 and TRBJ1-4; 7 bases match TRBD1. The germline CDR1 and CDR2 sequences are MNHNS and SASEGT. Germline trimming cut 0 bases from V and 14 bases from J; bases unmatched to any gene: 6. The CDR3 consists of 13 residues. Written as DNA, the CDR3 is TGTGCCAGCAGTGAAGCGGGAGACAGGGCCCTGTTTTTT. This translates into CASSEAGDRALFF.

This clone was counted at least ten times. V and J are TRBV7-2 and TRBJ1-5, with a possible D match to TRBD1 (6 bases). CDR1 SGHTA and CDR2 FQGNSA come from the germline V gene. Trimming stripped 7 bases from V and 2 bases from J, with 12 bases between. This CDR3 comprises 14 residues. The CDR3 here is CASNAQGRNQPQHF. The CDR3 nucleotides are TGTGCCAGCAACGCACAGGGACGCAATCAGCCCCAGCATTTT.

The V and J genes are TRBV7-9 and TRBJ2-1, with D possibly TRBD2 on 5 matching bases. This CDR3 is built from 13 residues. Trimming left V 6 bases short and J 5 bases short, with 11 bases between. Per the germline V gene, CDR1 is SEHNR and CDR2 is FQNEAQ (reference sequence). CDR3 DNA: TGTGCCAGCAGATCAAAAGCGGACAATGAGCAGTTCTTC. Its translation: CASRSKADNEQFF.

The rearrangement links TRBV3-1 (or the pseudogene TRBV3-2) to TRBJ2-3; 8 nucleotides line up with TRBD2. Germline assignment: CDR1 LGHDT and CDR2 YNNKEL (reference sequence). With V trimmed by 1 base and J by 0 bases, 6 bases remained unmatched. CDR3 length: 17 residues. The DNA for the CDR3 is TGTGCCAGCAGCCAAGGGCCTAGCGGGTATAGCACAGATACGCAGTATTTT. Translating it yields CASSQGPSGYSTDTQYF.

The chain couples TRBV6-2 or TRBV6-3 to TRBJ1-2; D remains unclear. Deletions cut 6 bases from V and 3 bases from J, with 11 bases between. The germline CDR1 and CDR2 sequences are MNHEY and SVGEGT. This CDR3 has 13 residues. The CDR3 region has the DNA TGTGCCAGCAGCGGCCGGGTTTACTATGGCTACACCTTC. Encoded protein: CASSGRVYYGYTF.

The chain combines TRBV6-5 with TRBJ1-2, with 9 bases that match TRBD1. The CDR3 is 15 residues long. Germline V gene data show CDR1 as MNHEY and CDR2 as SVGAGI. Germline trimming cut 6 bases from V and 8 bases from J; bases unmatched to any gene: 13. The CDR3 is CASRQGTGLGRGYTF. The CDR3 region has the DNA TGTGCCAGCAGGCAAGGGACAGGGTTAGGTCGGGGCTACACCTTC.

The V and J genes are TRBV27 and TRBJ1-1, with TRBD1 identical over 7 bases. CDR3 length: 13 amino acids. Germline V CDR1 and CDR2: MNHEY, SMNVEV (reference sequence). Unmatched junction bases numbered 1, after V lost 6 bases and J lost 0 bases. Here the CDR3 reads CASRGQLNTEAFF. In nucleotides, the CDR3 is TGTGCCAGCAGGGGACAGTTGAACACTGAAGCTTTCTTT.

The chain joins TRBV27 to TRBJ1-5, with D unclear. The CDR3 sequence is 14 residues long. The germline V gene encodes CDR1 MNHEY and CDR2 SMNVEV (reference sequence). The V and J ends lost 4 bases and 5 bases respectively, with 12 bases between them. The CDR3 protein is CASSSSGADQPQHF. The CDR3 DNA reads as TGTGCCAGCAGTTCCTCAGGCGCCGATCAGCCCCAGCATTTT.

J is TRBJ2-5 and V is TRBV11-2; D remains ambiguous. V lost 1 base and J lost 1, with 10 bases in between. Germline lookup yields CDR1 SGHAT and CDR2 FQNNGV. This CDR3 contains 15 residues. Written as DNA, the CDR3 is TGTGCCAGCAGCTTAGGGGCAGGCCTCCAAGAGACCCAGTACTTC. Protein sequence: CASSLGAGLQETQYF.

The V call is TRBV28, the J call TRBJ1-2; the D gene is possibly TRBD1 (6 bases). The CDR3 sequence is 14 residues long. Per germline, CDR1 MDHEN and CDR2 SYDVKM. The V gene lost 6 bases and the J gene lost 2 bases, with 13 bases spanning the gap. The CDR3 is CASRRDTLNYGYTF. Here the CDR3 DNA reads TGTGCCAGCAGAAGGGACACCTTAAACTATGGCTACACCTTC.

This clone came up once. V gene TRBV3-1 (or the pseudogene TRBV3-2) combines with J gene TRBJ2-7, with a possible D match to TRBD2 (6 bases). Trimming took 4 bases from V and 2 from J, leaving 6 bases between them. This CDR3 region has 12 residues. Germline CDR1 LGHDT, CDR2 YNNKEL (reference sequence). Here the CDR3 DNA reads TGTGCCAGCAGCCGACTAGCCTACGAGCAGTACTTC. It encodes CASSRLAYEQYF.

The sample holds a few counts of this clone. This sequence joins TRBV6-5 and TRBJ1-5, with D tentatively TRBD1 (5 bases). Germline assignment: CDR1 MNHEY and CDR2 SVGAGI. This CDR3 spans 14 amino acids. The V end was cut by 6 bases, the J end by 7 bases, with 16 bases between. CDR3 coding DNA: TGTGCCAGCAGGGGGGAGGGATTTGGACAGCCCCAGCATTTT. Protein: CASRGEGFGQPQHF.

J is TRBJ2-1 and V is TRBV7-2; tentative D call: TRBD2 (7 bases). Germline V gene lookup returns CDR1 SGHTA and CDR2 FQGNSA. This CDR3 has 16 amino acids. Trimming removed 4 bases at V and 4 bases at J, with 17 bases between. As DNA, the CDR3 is TGTGCCAGCAGCTATTATATGGGGGGGCGTTACAATGAGCAGTTCTTC. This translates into CASSYYMGGRYNEQFF.

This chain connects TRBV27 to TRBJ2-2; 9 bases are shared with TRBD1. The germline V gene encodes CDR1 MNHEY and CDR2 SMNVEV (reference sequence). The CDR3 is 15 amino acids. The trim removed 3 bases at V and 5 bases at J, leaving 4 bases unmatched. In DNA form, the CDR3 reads TGTGCCAGCAGTTTGGGACAGGGAAGGACCGGGGAGCTGTTTTTT. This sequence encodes CASSLGQGRTGELFF.

CDR3 nucleotide sequence: TGTGCCAGCTCCCTTACCGGGACAGGGGCCCTTGGGGGCACTGAAGCTTTCTTT. Residues: CASSLTGTGALGGTEAFF. The rearrangement joins TRBV18 to TRBJ1-1, with 10 bases identical to TRBD1. This CDR3 region has 18 residues. J lost 4 bases, V lost 6 bases, and 17 bases had no gene match. The germline gives CDR1 KGHSH, CDR2 LQKENI.

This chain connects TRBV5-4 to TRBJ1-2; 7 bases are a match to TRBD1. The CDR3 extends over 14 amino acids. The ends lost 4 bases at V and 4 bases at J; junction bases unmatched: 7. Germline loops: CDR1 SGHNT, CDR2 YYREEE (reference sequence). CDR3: CASSTVGQTYGYTF. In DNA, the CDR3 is TGTGCCAGCAGCACCGTGGGACAGACCTATGGCTACACCTTC.

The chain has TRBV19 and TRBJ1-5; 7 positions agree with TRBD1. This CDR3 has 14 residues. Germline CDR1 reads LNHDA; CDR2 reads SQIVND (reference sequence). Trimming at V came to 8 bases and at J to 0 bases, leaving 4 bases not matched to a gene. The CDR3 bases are TGTGCCAGTCAGGACAGGAGTAGCAATCAGCCCCAGCATTTT. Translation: CASQDRSSNQPQHF.

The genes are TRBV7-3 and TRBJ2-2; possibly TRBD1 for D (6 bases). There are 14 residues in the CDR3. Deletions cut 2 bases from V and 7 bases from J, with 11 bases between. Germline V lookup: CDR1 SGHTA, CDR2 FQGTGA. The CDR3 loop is CASSLQGTSGELFF. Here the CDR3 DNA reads TGTGCCAGCAGCTTACAGGGGACAAGCGGGGAGCTGTTTTTT.

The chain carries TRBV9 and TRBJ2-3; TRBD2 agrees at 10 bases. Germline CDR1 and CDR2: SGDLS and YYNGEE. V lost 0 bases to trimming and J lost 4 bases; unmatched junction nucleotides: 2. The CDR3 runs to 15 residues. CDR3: CASSVASGGSDTQYF. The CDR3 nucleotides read TGTGCCAGCAGCGTAGCTAGCGGGGGCTCAGATACGCAGTATTTT.

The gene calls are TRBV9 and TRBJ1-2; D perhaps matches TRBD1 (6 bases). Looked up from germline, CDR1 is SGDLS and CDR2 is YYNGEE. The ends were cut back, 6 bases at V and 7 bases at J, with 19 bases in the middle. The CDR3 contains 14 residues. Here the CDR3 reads CASKELGAWGGYTF. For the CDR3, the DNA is TGTGCCAGCAAAGAACTGGGGGCGTGGGGTGGCTACACCTTC.

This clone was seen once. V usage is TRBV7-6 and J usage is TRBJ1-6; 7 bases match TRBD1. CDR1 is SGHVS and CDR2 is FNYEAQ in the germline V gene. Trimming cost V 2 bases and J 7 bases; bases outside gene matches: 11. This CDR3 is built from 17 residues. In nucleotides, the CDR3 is TGTGCCAGCAGCTTATCCCTACAGGGGACCCAGAATTCACCCCTCCACTTT. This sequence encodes CASSLSLQGTQNSPLHF.

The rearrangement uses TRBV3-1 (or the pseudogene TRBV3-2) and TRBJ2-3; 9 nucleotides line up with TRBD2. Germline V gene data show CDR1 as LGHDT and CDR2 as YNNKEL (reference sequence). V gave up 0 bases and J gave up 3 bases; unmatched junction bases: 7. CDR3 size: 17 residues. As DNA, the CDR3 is TGTGCCAGCAGCCAAGACCCCCTAGCGGGAAGGACAGATACGCAGTATTTT. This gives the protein CASSQDPLAGRTDTQYF.

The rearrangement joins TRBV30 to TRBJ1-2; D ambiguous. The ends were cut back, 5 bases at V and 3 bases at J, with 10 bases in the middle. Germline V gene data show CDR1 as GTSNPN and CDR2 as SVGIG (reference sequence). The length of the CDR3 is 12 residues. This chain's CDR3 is CAWADNYYGYTF. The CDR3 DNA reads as TGTGCCTGGGCTGACAATTACTATGGCTACACCTTC.

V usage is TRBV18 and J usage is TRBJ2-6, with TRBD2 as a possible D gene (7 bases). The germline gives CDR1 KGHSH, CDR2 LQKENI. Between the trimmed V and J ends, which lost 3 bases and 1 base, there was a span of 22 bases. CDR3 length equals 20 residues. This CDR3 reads CASSPLLVGGDSSGANVLTF. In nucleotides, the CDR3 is TGTGCCAGCTCACCGCTACTGGTAGGGGGGGATTCATCTGGGGCCAACGTCCTGACTTTC.

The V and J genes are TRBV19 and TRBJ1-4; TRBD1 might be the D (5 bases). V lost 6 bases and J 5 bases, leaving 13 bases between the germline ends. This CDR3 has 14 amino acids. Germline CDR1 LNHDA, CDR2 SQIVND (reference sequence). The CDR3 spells CASSPQGLNEKLFF. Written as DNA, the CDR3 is TGTGCCAGTAGCCCTCAGGGCCTGAATGAAAAACTGTTTTTT.

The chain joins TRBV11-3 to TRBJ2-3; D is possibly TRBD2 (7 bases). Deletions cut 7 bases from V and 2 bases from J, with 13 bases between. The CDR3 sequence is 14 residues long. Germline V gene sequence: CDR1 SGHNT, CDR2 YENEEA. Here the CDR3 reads CASKAGAATDTQYF. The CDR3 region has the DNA TGTGCCAGCAAGGCGGGGGCTGCCACAGATACGCAGTATTTT.

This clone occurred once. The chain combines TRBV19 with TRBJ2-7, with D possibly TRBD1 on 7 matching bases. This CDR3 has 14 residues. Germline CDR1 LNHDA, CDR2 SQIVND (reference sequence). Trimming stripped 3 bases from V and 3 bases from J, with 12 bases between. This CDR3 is CASSMQQGGYEQYF. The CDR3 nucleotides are TGTGCCAGTAGTATGCAGCAGGGGGGCTACGAGCAGTACTTC.

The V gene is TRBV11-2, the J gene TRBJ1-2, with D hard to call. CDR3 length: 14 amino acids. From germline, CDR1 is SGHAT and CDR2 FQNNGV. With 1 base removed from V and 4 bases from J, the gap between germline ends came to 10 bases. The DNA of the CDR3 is TGTGCCAGCAGCTTAGGCAGCGAAGCCTATGGCTACACCTTC. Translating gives CASSLGSEAYGYTF.